This TCR beta chain was sequenced for a study of blood T cells in healthy people across ages (dated by TCRdb to between 2014 and 2017). The study in broad terms: In model experiments, template switching captured about one uniquely barcoded TCR beta cDNA molecule for every two T cells. The study measured age-related changes in TCR beta repertoire diversity using deep sequencing normalized with unique cDNA molecular identifiers. Four age groups were formed from the donors: young (average about 17 years), middle-aged (around 40), aged (62) and long-lived (more than 75). To avoid experimental bias, donors of different ages were randomly spread across the sequencing lanes. For two donors (one aged 18 to 30 and one aged 80 or older), the study analyzed two additional independent replicas of 1 million unique cDNA reads from the same blood draw. General conclusions and limits of the study: Because donor CMV infection status was unknown, age-related changes in expanded clonotypes were potentially confounded. Estimates of total diversity from one million sequenced T cells were regarded as lower bounds and underestimates. Conclusive comparison of naive and antigen-experienced compartments was prevented by the profiling of bulk unsorted PBMCs. Compared with the aged group, more naive CD4+ T cells, fewer expanded clones and increased TCR diversity were shown by the long-lived group, suggesting age selection. Observed TCR beta diversity per million T cells fell roughly linearly with age, and a significant reduction was already apparent by age roughly 40. The percentage of naive T cells measured by flow cytometry correlated strongly with observed TCR beta diversity.

In regard to this clonotype: No cognate antigen has been identified for it. One base away there is no much larger clone; base qualities are not given.

Measured from the cysteine to the phenylalanine, the CDR3 is 15 residues long. Only the CDR3 portion is preserved as DNA: 45 bases, with reading frame beginning at the first base. The junction shows trimming of 6 bases on V and 2 bases on J, and the gene matches do not reach 4 bases of it. Systemically healthy Caucasian individuals from Russia, 39 in total and aged about 6 to 95 years, were included as donors. About 9.1 milliliters of peripheral blood were collected from each donor into EDTA-treated Vacutainer tubes. Ficoll-Paque density-gradient centrifugation was used to isolate PBMCs, with at least 6 million obtained per sample. Trizol reagent was used to extract total RNA from the PBMCs, yielding at least 6 micrograms per sample. For every donor, an aliquot of PBMCs went through flow cytometry to measure the percentages of naive CD45RAhigh/CD27high T cells. Library method: 5' RACE. The run used an Illumina HiSeq 2500. The second PCR ran for about 6 to 11 cycles and used a J-beta primer mix along with a sample-barcoded 5' primer. A unique molecular identifier was introduced onto each TCR beta cDNA molecule by a template-switch 5' adaptor carrying 12 random nucleotides. Each sample yielded at least 3 million CDR3-containing paired-end reads. First-strand cDNA was synthesized from all RNA with the Mint cDNA synthesis kit, primed by a TRBC-specific oligonucleotide. Following uracil-DNA glycosylase treatment, a first 18-cycle PCR with universal primers M1SS and BC2_uni_R was performed on all cDNA. The study's own analysis went as follows. Each sample was normalized by randomly selecting 1 million high-quality reads, each carrying a distinct molecular identifier. Instead of being binned into consensus sequences, reads that shared molecular identifiers were thrown out. MiTCR, with a Q25 quality threshold and the strictest error-elimination algorithm, was used for CDR3 identification, clonotype clustering and error correction. Lower-bound total TCR beta diversity was estimated with a nonparametric unseen species model using Euler transformation. TCRdb cleaned the public reads at Q25 with fastp, built clones with MiXCR and kept in-frame beta chains. Every distinct CDR3 protein forms one entry, paired with its most common genes and DNA. These V and J calls derive from TCRdb rather than the authors' analysis. This sample lists 800,000 to 900,000 distinct CDR3 sequences; 62% were detected once. The ten largest clones add up to roughly a quarter of the sample.

The sequenced sample was blood. The chain couples TRBV12-3 or TRBV12-4 to TRBJ2-3; 11 of the junction bases match TRBD1. The TCR originated in a man in his thirties or forties in good health. The nucleotide sequence is given as TGTGCCAGCAGGGAGGACAGGGGGCTCACAGATACGCAGTATTTT. Translated, it gives CASREDRGLTDTQYF.